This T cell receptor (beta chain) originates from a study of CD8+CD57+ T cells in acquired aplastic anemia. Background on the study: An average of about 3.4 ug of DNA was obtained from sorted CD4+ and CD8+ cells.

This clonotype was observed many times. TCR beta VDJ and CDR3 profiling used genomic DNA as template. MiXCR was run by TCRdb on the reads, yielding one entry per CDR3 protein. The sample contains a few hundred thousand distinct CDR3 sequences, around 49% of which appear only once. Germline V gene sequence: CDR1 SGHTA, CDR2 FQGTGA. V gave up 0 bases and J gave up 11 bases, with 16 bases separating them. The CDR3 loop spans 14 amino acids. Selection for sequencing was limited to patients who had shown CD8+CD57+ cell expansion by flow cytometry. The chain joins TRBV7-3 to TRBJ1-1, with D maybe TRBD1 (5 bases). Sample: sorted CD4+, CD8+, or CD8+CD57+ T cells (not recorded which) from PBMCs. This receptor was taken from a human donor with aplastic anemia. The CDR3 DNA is TGTGCCAGCAGCTTAACGACGCAGGGAGGCATGGCTTTCTTT. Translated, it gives CASSLTTQGGMAFF.